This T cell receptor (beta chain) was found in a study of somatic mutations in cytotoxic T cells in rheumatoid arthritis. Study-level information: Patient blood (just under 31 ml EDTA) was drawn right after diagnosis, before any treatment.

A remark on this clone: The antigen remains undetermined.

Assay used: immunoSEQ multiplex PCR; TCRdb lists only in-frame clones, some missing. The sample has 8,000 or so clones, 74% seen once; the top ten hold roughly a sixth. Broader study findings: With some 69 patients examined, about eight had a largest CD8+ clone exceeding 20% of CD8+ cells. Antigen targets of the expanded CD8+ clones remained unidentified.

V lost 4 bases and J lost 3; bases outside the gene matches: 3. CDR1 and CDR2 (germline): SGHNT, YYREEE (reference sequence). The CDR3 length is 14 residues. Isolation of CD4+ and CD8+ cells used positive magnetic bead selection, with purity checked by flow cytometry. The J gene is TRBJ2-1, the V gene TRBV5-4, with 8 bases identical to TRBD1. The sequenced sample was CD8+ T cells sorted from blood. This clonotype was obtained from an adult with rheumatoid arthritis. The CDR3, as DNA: TGTGCCAGCAGCCCGGGACAGGACTACAATGAGCAGTTCTTC. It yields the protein CASSPGQDYNEQFF.